The clone carrying this TCR beta chain was observed a few times. Its antigen is not identified. These data originate in a study of identical twins. Broader study findings: Analyses of zero insertions could be partly confounded by invariant MAIT and iNKT cells.

TCRdb reanalysed the 5' RACE reads using MiXCR and keeps one entry per CDR3 protein. The repertoire has 700,000 or so distinct CDR3 sequences, 8.5% to 9.5% of them found once; the top ten carry 0.98%. The length of the CDR3 is 16 residues. The V end lost 1 base, the J end lost 4 bases, and 17 bases lay between the germline ends. The germline CDR1 and CDR2 sequences are KGHSH and LQKENI. This same sample was also taken into another study, of yellow fever vaccine responses in identical twins.

This TCR came from a woman aged 18-30 years in good health. J is TRBJ2-7 and V is TRBV18, with a possible D match to TRBD1 (6 bases). The sample taken for sequencing was PBMCs. The CDR3: CASSPRFSGDRYEQYF. CDR3 DNA sequence: TGTGCCAGCTCACCACGCTTTTCAGGGGATCGGTACGAGCAGTACTTC.